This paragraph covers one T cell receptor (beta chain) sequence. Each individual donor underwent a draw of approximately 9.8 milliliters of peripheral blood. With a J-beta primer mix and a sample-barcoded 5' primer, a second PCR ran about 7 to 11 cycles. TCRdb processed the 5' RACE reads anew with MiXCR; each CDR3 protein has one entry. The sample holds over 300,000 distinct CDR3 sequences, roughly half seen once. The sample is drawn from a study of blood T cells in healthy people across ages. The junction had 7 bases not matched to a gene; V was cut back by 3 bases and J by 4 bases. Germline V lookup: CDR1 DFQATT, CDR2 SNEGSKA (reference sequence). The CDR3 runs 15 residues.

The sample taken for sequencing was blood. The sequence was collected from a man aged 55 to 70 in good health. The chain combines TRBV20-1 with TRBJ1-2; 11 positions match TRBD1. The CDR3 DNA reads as TGCAGTGCTAGCCGGACAGGGGGCGTTGGCTATGGCTACACCTTC. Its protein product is CSASRTGGVGYGYTF.